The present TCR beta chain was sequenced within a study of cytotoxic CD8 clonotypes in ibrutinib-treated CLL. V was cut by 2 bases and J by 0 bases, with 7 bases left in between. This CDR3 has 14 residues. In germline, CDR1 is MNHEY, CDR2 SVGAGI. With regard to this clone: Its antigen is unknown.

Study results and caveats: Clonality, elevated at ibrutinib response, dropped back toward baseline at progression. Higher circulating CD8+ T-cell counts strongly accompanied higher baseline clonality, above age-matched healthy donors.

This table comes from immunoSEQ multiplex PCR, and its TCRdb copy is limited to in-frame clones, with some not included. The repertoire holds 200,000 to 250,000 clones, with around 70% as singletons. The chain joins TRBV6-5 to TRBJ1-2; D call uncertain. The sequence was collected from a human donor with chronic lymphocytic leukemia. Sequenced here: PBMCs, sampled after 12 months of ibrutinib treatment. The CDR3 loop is CASSYTASNYGYTF. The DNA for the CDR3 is TGTGCCAGCAGTTACACGGCGTCTAACTATGGCTACACCTTC.